This T cell receptor (beta chain) was obtained from a study of early T cells in non-severe SARS-CoV-2 infection. In the library, individual cDNA molecules carried attached unique molecular identifiers. TCRdb re-called the 5' RACE reads through MiXCR, storing one row per CDR3 protein. Here the sample spans over 70,000 distinct CDR3 sequences, under 15% being singletons. Looked up from germline, CDR1 is SQVTM and CDR2 is ANQGSEA. CDR3 size: 13 residues. Trimming at V came to 5 bases and at J to 0 bases, leaving 2 bases not matched to a gene. This chain uses TRBV29-1 with TRBJ2-7; 9 bases map to TRBD1. What was sequenced was whole blood. The sequence came from an adult who was a healthcare worker with PCR-confirmed SARS-CoV-2 infection or an uninfected control (not recorded which). CDR3 DNA sequence: TGCAGCGTTCGGGACAGGGACTCCTACGAGCAGTACTTC. This encodes CSVRDRDSYEQYF.